Listed here are 26 T cell receptor beta chains from one sample, sequenced in a study of OX40 agonist ivuxolimab in advanced cancers. Here immunoSEQ multiplex PCR was the method, and the copy in TCRdb shows in-frame clones only, minus some. The sample includes about 24,000 clones, about 86% of them seen just once. The material was CD4+ or CD8+ T cells sorted from blood, obtained in a trial of the OX40 agonist ivuxolimab. These receptors all stem from an adult with an advanced solid tumor such as melanoma, head and neck, liver or kidney cancer.

The rearrangement uses TRBV19 and TRBJ2-2; D gene uncertain. The CDR3 extends over 14 amino acids. Germline lookup yields CDR1 LNHDA and CDR2 SQIVND (reference sequence). Trimming pared 3 bases from V and 7 bases from J, leaving 12 bases between. This CDR3 reads CASSIRPVGGELFF. CDR3 nucleotide sequence: TGTGCCAGTAGTATTCGTCCGGTGGGCGGGGAGCTGTTTTTT.

This chain uses TRBV7-2 with TRBJ2-1, with 11 bases aligning to TRBD1. Germline loops: CDR1 SGHTA, CDR2 FQGNSA. The CDR3 spans 16 residues. After removal of 5 bases from V and 7 bases from J, the junction contained 10 bases not matched to a gene. CDR3 sequence: CASSVGTGGIGNEQFF. The CDR3 DNA reads as TGTGCCAGCAGCGTGGGGACAGGGGGGATTGGTAATGAGCAGTTCTTC.

This chain joins TRBV7-9 and TRBJ2-3, with a weak D call TRBD2 (7 bases). Germline V lookup: CDR1 SEHNR, CDR2 FQNEAQ (reference sequence). Trimming removed 8 bases at V and 6 bases at J, with 15 bases between. This CDR3 spans 13 amino acids. The CDR3 nucleotides read TGTGCCAGCGGCGGGGGCCCGAGGGATACGCAGTATTTT. Translating gives CASGGGPRDTQYF. Filled out from reference TRBV7-9 and TRBJ2-3, the complete variable domain reads DTGVSQNPRHKITKRGQNVTFRCDPISEHNRLYWYRQTLGQGPEFLTYFQNEAQLEKSRLLSDRFSAERPKGSFSTLEIQRTEQGDSAMYLCASGGGPRDTQYFGPGTRLTVL.

This chain links TRBV19 with TRBJ2-1; D is possibly TRBD1 (5 bases). The CDR3 covers 11 residues. The germline V gene has CDR1 LNHDA and CDR2 SQIVND (reference sequence). The V and J ends lost 6 bases and 7 bases respectively, with 7 bases between them. CDR3 protein: CASSQGNEQFF. The CDR3 DNA reads as TGTGCCAGTAGCCAGGGTAATGAGCAGTTCTTC.

CDR3 sequence (DNA): TGTGCCAGTAGTCCGGCTAGCGGTACGGCCTACAATGAGCAGTTCTTC. Its protein is CASSPASGTAYNEQFF. The V and J genes are TRBV19 and TRBJ2-1; 7 bases map to TRBD2. V lost 5 bases and J lost 2; bases outside the gene matches: 9. The length of the CDR3 is 16 residues. Germline CDR1 and CDR2: LNHDA and SQIVND (reference sequence).

The genes are TRBV5-4 and TRBJ2-1; 8 bases are shared with TRBD2. Trimming cost V 5 bases and J 3 bases; bases outside gene matches: 4. The CDR3 consists of 14 residues. CDR1 SGHNT and CDR2 YYREEE come from the germline V gene (reference sequence). This CDR3 reads CASSQREHYNEQFF. As DNA, the CDR3 is TGTGCCAGCAGTCAGCGGGAGCACTACAATGAGCAGTTCTTC.

This sequence joins TRBV6-1 and TRBJ2-1; D perhaps matches TRBD1 (6 bases). The CDR3 loop spans 15 amino acids. Per the germline V gene, CDR1 is MNHNS and CDR2 is SASEGT. Trimming removed 4 bases at V and 3 bases at J, with 13 bases between. The CDR3 sequence: CASSAGRQVYNEQFF. The CDR3, as DNA: TGTGCCAGCAGTGCAGGACGACAGGTCTACAATGAGCAGTTCTTC.

The genes are TRBV19 and TRBJ1-5; no clear D. Trimming took 1 base from V and 0 from J, leaving 7 bases between them. Germline CDR1 and CDR2: LNHDA and SQIVND (reference sequence). The length of the CDR3 is 15 residues. The CDR3 bases are TGTGCCAGTAGTATAGTTCCGGGTAGCAATCAGCCCCAGCATTTT. This encodes CASSIVPGSNQPQHF.

This clone was recorded a few times. This chain links TRBV6-1 with TRBJ1-2; D unresolved. There are 12 residues in the CDR3. The V end was cut by 7 bases, the J end by 4 bases, with 10 bases between. Germline CDR1 is MNHNS and CDR2 is SASEGT. The CDR3 nucleotides are TGTGCCAGCACGGAGGGATCCTATGGCTACACCTTC. Translated, it gives CASTEGSYGYTF.

The chain combines TRBV5-1 with TRBJ1-1; D unclear. V was cut by 2 bases and J by 0 bases, with 11 bases left in between. This CDR3 has 15 amino acids. Looked up from germline, CDR1 is SGHRS and CDR2 is YFSETQ. CDR3 sequence: CASSFVETVNTEAFF. The CDR3 bases are TGCGCCAGCAGCTTCGTGGAAACGGTGAACACTGAAGCTTTCTTT. Full variable domain (rest looked up from reference TRBV5-1 and TRBJ1-1): KAGVTQTPRYLIKTRGQQVTLSCSPISGHRSVSWYQQTPGQGLQFLFEYFSETQRNKGNFPGRFSGRQFSNSRSEMNVSTLELGDSALYLCASSFVETVNTEAFFGQGTRLTVV.

The chain uses TRBV5-4 and TRBJ1-2; TRBD1 might be the D (5 bases). This CDR3 region has 15 residues. V lost 0 bases to trimming and J lost 1 base, with 10 bases between them. From germline, CDR1 is SGHNT and CDR2 YYREEE (reference sequence). The CDR3: CASSLEAGLNYGYTF. The CDR3 nucleotides read TGTGCCAGCAGCTTGGAGGCAGGGCTTAACTATGGCTACACCTTC.

V and J are TRBV6-6 and TRBJ2-3, with D hard to call. Germline values: CDR1 MNHNY, CDR2 SVGAGI (reference sequence). Trimming left V 5 bases short and J 2 bases short, with 14 bases between. The CDR3 is 15 residues long. The CDR3 sequence: CASSPGQVPTDTQYF. Here the CDR3 DNA reads TGTGCCAGCAGTCCCGGCCAGGTGCCCACAGATACGCAGTATTTT.

The V gene is TRBV2, the J gene TRBJ2-1; possibly TRBD2 for D (7 bases). V lost 7 bases and J lost 7, with 23 bases in between. Germline assignment: CDR1 SNHLY and CDR2 FYNNEI. The CDR3 totals 16 residues. CDR3 DNA sequence: TGTGCCAGCAACCCGAGGGGGGCGGGAGTAAATAATGAGCAGTTCTTC. Amino acid sequence: CASNPRGAGVNNEQFF. Full variable domain (outside the CDR3, taken from reference TRBV2 and TRBJ2-1): EPEVTQTPSHQVTQMGQEVILRCVPISNHLYFYWYRQILGQKVEFLVSFYNNEISEKSEIFDDQFSVERPDGSNFTLKIRSTKLEDSAMYFCASNPRGAGVNNEQFFGPGTRLTVL.

V usage is TRBV5-4 and J usage is TRBJ2-7; D unresolved. Germline CDR1 is SGHNT and CDR2 is YYREEE (reference sequence). This CDR3 is 13 amino acids long. The germline V and J ends were trimmed by 2 bases and 5 bases, with 11 bases remaining between them. CDR3 region: CASSFRLVDEQYF. The CDR3 DNA sequence: TGTGCCAGCAGCTTCCGTTTGGTGGACGAGCAGTACTTC.

The CDR3 here is CAIGEPGISYEQYF. As DNA, the CDR3 is TGTGCCATCGGGGAGCCGGGAATCTCCTACGAGCAGTACTTC. The chain employs TRBV10-3 and TRBJ2-7; D possibly corresponds to TRBD2 (5 bases). The CDR3 length is 14 residues. Between the trimmed V and J ends, which lost 8 bases and 0 bases, there was a span of 14 bases. Germline values: CDR1 ENHRY, CDR2 SYGVKD.

The rearrangement joins TRBV7-3 to TRBJ2-5; D may match TRBD1 or TRBD2 (6 bases each). CDR3 size: 16 residues. Germline CDR1 SGHTA, CDR2 FQGTGA. Trimming stripped 5 bases from V and 4 bases from J, with 20 bases between. The CDR3 DNA reads TGTGCCAGCAGCCCAGGGGCGGAAACCGGGGGAGAGACCCAGTACTTC. Translated: CASSPGAETGGETQYF.

The chain links TRBV10-2 to TRBJ2-7, with D possibly being TRBD1 or TRBD2 (5 bases each). The germline V gene has CDR1 WSHSY and CDR2 SAAADI. The V end was cut by 8 bases, the J end by 5 bases, with 16 bases between. The CDR3 runs 13 residues. The CDR3 loop is CASAAGAGNEQYF. CDR3 DNA sequence: TGCGCCAGCGCCGCCGGGGCCGGCAACGAGCAGTACTTC.

This chain joins TRBV5-1 and TRBJ2-5; D is undetermined. The DNA end is more similar to TRBJ2-7, so the J call may be wrong. Germline V gives CDR1 SGHRS, CDR2 YFSETQ. The CDR3 extends over 15 amino acids. This CDR3 reads CASSLEAGPNYEQYF. CDR3 in DNA: TGCGCCAGCAGCTTGGAGGCCGGACCCAACTACGAGCAGTACTTC.

The chain combines TRBV7-3 with TRBJ2-1; 8 nucleotides line up with TRBD1. Trimming cost V 2 bases and J 7 bases; bases outside gene matches: 7. CDR1 and CDR2 (germline): SGHTA, FQGTGA. This CDR3 has 15 amino acids. CDR3 sequence reads: CASSLSGQGGNEQFF. In DNA form, the CDR3 reads TGTGCCAGCAGCTTATCTGGACAGGGTGGGAATGAGCAGTTCTTC. The full variable domain, its missing parts supplied by reference TRBV7-3 and TRBJ2-1, is GAGVSQTPSNKVTEKGKYVELRCDPISGHTALYWYRQSLGQGPEFLIYFQGTGAADDSGLPNDRFFAVRPEGSVSTLKIQRTERGDSAVYLCASSLSGQGGNEQFFGPGTRLTVL.

The CDR3 DNA is TGTGCCAGCTCACCAGAGCAGCTCGAGCAGTACTTC. Translation gives CASSPEQLEQYF. The chain links TRBV18 to TRBJ2-7, with unresolved D. Trimming stripped 2 bases from V and 6 bases from J, with 8 bases between. CDR1 and CDR2 (germline): KGHSH, LQKENI. The CDR3 runs 12 residues.

The chain recombines TRBV19 with TRBJ2-1, with 12 bases that match TRBD2. The CDR3 has 16 residues. With V trimmed by 4 bases and J by 4 bases, 5 bases remained unmatched. Germline-derived CDR1 and CDR2 are LNHDA and SQIVND (reference sequence). CDR3 in amino acids: CASSNEGLAGYNEQFF. As DNA, the CDR3 is TGTGCCAGTAGTAACGAGGGACTAGCGGGTTACAATGAGCAGTTCTTC.

In DNA form, the CDR3 reads TGTGCCAGCAAACCCGGGACGTTTGAAGCTTTCTTT. Residues: CASKPGTFEAFF. The chain recombines TRBV28 with TRBJ1-1; the D gene is possibly TRBD1 (5 bases). Germline-derived CDR1 and CDR2 are MDHEN and SYDVKM. The V gene lost 7 bases and the J gene lost 7 bases, with 13 bases spanning the gap. The CDR3 totals 12 residues. Using reference TRBV28 and TRBJ1-1 for the parts outside the CDR3, the full variable domain is DVKVTQSSRYLVKRTGEKVFLECVQDMDHENMFWYRQDPGLGLRLIYFSYDVKMKEKGDIPEGYSVSREKKERFSLILESASTNQTSMYLCASKPGTFEAFFGQGTRLTVV.

This chain uses TRBV21-1 with TRBJ2-1. TRBV21-1 is shown as a pseudogene. This CDR3 region has 13 residues. The CDR3 region has the DNA TGTGCCAGCAGCCCCCGGACCGCCGATGAGCAGTTCTTC. It is translated as CASSPRTADEQFF.

The chain's CDR3 is CASSDSSPTGELFF. In DNA form, the CDR3 reads TGTGCCAGCAGTGACTCGAGCCCAACCGGGGAGCTGTTTTTT. The genes are TRBV6-4 and TRBJ2-2; unclear D gene. V lost 0 bases to trimming and J lost 5 bases, with 7 bases between them. Germline V lookup: CDR1 MRHNA, CDR2 SNTAGT. The CDR3 runs to 14 residues.

The chain employs TRBV27 and TRBJ1-2, with 8 bases identical to TRBD1. V was clipped by 5 bases and J by 7 bases; unmatched bases: 12. The CDR3 is 15 residues long. Germline V lookup: CDR1 MNHEY, CDR2 SMNVEV (reference sequence). DNA of the CDR3: TGTGCCAGCAGTACTGGACAGGGTTTTAGGTTTGGCTACACCTTC. Translation: CASSTGQGFRFGYTF.

This chain links TRBV18 with TRBJ2-3; either TRBD1 or TRBD2 may fit D (6 bases each). Per the germline V gene, CDR1 is KGHSH and CDR2 is LQKENI. Trimming left V 4 bases short and J 0 bases short, with 20 bases between. The CDR3 totals 18 residues. CDR3 region: CASSRDRIISGSTDTQYF. The CDR3 nucleotides are TGTGCCAGCTCACGCGACAGGATAATAAGCGGGAGCACAGATACGCAGTATTTT.